This TCR beta chain was sequenced for a study of cytotoxic CD8 clonotypes in ibrutinib-treated CLL. Study observations and caveats: Samples were collected at differing times from sustained-remission and progressing patients. Clonality increased at ibrutinib response and stayed stable in sustained remission. At progression, however, it fell back toward baseline. The study found baseline clonality above age-matched healthy donors, tracking circulating CD8+ T-cell counts.

With respect to this clone: Its antigen is unknown.

Germline V gene lookup returns CDR1 MNHEY and CDR2 SMNVEV (reference sequence). The CDR3 is made up of 14 amino acids. Trimming stripped 6 bases from V and 2 bases from J, with 14 bases between. Clones were sequenced by immunoSEQ multiplex PCR, and TCRdb holds only the in-frame ones, with some missing. This table holds about 200,000 clones, approximately 72% found once. This TCR was sampled from a human donor with chronic lymphocytic leukemia. This specimen was PBMCs, taken after 24 months of ibrutinib treatment. The rearrangement uses TRBV27 and TRBJ2-7; the D is unclear. The CDR3 loop is CASRPGASPYEQYF. The DNA of the CDR3 is TGTGCCAGCAGACCAGGAGCGTCCCCCTACGAGCAGTACTTC.